This T cell receptor beta chain was recovered during a study of blood T cells in healthy people across ages. Concerning this clonotype itself: Its matching antigen is unknown.

Then a second PCR, running roughly 7 to 11 cycles, was carried out with a sample-barcoded 5' primer and a J-beta primer mix. TCRdb redid the calling of the 5' RACE reads with MiXCR, one entry per CDR3 protein. Of 800,000 to 950,000 distinct CDR3 sequences detected, 36% appear once; the ten largest clones hold over 10%. Trimming removed 0 bases from V and 7 bases from J, with 15 bases in between. The CDR3 sequence is 16 residues long. Per germline, CDR1 LGHNA and CDR2 YSLEER. Points from the study as a whole: When set beside aged donors, long-lived donors presented more naive CD4+ cells and higher diversity. Researchers said unsorted PBMCs prevented a conclusive naive versus antigen-experienced comparison.

This receptor was taken from a man aged 18 to 35 in good health. Sequencing was carried out using blood. The chain recombines TRBV4-3 with TRBJ1-4; weak D call: TRBD1 (5 bases). Written as DNA, the CDR3 is TGCGCCAGCAGCCAAGATGGGACCAGTCAGCCTGAAAAACTGTTTTTT. It specifies CASSQDGTSQPEKLFF.